Following are 31 T cell receptor beta chains from one sample sequenced in a study of T-cell memory formation after mild COVID-19. TCRdb analysed the 5' RACE reads with MiXCR anew, one entry per CDR3 protein. This sample has about 340,000 distinct CDR3 sequences, with 10% to 15% found just once. Sample: PBMCs or a T cell subset sorted from them (not recorded which). The receptor set was obtained from a man aged 18 to 29 who had mild COVID-19 (a few samples of this study predate the infection). Cell type and time point are not known.

This clonotype has just a few counts. V usage is TRBV20-1 and J usage is TRBJ2-7; 7 bases are shared with TRBD1. CDR1 DFQATT and CDR2 SNEGSKA come from the germline V gene (reference sequence). There are 13 residues in the CDR3. The trim removed 5 bases at V and 3 bases at J, leaving 7 bases unmatched. As DNA, the CDR3 is TGCAGTGCTCGCCGGGACAGCAACTACGAGCAGTACTTC. Protein sequence: CSARRDSNYEQYF.

This clonotype was seen more than once but under ten times. V and J are TRBV7-9 and TRBJ1-6; D remains ambiguous. V was pared by 5 bases and J by 9 bases, with 11 bases between. Per germline, CDR1 SEHNR and CDR2 FQNEAQ (reference sequence). The CDR3 loop spans 13 amino acids. In nucleotides, the CDR3 is TGTGCCAGCAGCGCAACAGTGGGTTCACCCCTCCACTTT. Translating gives CASSATVGSPLHF.

This chain uses TRBV4-3 with TRBJ2-3, with D tentatively TRBD2 (5 bases). The CDR3 extends over 15 amino acids. Between the trimmed V and J ends, which lost 1 base and 0 bases, there was a span of 8 bases. Germline CDR1 and CDR2: LGHNA and YSLEER. As DNA, the CDR3 is TGCGCCAGCAGCCAAGGACGGGGAAGCACAGATACGCAGTATTTT. As protein: CASSQGRGSTDTQYF.

This clonotype turned up a few times. CDR3 loop: CSAHDRSTEAFF. DNA for the CDR3: TGCAGTGCCCACGACAGGAGCACTGAAGCTTTCTTT. This chain joins TRBV20-1 and TRBJ1-1, with a tentative D call TRBD1 (6 bases). The germline gives CDR1 DFQATT, CDR2 SNEGSKA (reference sequence). V was cut by 6 bases and J by 4 bases, with 12 bases left in between. The CDR3 length is 12 residues.

The chain couples TRBV6-2 or TRBV6-3 to TRBJ1-6; D perhaps matches TRBD1 (6 bases). The CDR3 contains 15 residues. The germline CDR1 and CDR2 sequences are MNHEY and SVGEGT. The V and J ends lost 2 bases and 9 bases respectively, with 14 bases between them. This chain's CDR3 is CASSYRPGTSSPLHF. CDR3 sequence (DNA): TGTGCCAGCAGTTACCGGCCAGGGACAAGTTCACCCCTCCACTTT.

There are a few counts of this clonotype. This sequence joins TRBV4-1 and TRBJ1-4; the D gene is possibly TRBD1 (5 bases). Looked up from germline, CDR1 is MGHRA and CDR2 is YSYEKL. V was pared by 3 bases and J by 7 bases, with 12 bases between. There are 14 residues in the CDR3. The chain's CDR3 is CASSQYGQGEKLFF. DNA of the CDR3: TGCGCCAGCAGCCAGTACGGCCAGGGTGAAAAACTGTTTTTT.

This chain's CDR3 is CASTFAGGDTQYF. The CDR3 bases are TGTGCCAGCACGTTTGCAGGTGGGGATACGCAGTATTTT. This chain links TRBV25-1 with TRBJ2-3, with D uncertain. Per the germline V gene, CDR1 is MGHDK and CDR2 is SYGVNS. This CDR3 contains 13 residues. Trimming cost V 7 bases and J 6 bases, with 14 bases left between them. Complete variable domain (other parts from reference TRBV25-1 and TRBJ2-3): EADIYQTPRYLVIGTGKKITLECSQTMGHDKMYWYQQDPGMELHLIHYSYGVNSTEKGDLSSESTVSRIRTEHFPLTLESARPSHTSQYLCASTFAGGDTQYFGPGTRLTVL.

The DNA of the CDR3 is TGCAGCGTTGCGCTTGGGAACACTGAAGCTTTCTTT. It translates to CSVALGNTEAFF. J is TRBJ1-1 and V is TRBV29-1; the D is unclear. The V end lost 4 bases, the J end lost 1 base, and 7 bases lay between the germline ends. The length of the CDR3 is 12 residues. Germline assignment: CDR1 SQVTM and CDR2 ANQGSEA.

The chain joins TRBV25-1 to TRBJ1-3; no firm D call. The ends were cut back, 4 bases at V and 3 bases at J, with 13 bases in the middle. The germline CDR1 and CDR2 sequences are MGHDK and SYGVNS. The CDR3 length is 15 residues. CDR3 DNA: TGTGCCAGCAGTGGAGACGCTGGACTTGGAAACACCATATATTTT. It yields the protein CASSGDAGLGNTIYF. Full variable domain (remainder filled in from reference TRBV25-1 and TRBJ1-3): EADIYQTPRYLVIGTGKKITLECSQTMGHDKMYWYQQDPGMELHLIHYSYGVNSTEKGDLSSESTVSRIRTEHFPLTLESARPSHTSQYLCASSGDAGLGNTIYFGEGSWLTVV.

This clonotype was picked up many times. V gene TRBV6-5 combines with J gene TRBJ2-7, with TRBD1 identical over 11 bases. Germline CDR1 MNHEY, CDR2 SVGAGI. The J segment lost 0 bases and the V segment lost 6 bases, leaving 7 bases of the junction unmatched. CDR3 length equals 16 residues. CDR3 loop: CASRPSGTGGSYEQYV. CDR3 bases: TGTGCCAGCAGACCTTCCGGGACAGGGGGCTCCTACGAGCAGTACGTC.

By frequency in the sample, this clonotype is medium-sized. The chain carries TRBV7-2 and TRBJ2-5, with D perhaps matching TRBD2 (7 bases). The V end was cut by 5 bases, the J end by 0 bases, with 19 bases between. The germline V gene has CDR1 SGHTA and CDR2 FQGNSA. CDR3 length equals 17 residues. The chain's CDR3 is CASSPRGGGGYQETQYF. CDR3 in DNA: TGTGCCAGCAGCCCGCGCGGGGGAGGGGGGTACCAAGAGACCCAGTACTTC.

This clonotype showed up many times. The CDR3 is CASSLLAGGLYNEQFF. The CDR3 DNA is TGTGCCAGCAGCTTACTAGCGGGGGGCCTGTACAATGAGCAGTTCTTC. The chain is built from TRBV7-9 and TRBJ2-1, with 11 bases aligning to TRBD2. V dropped 2 bases and J dropped 4; count of bases not matched to a gene: 4. Germline CDR1 SEHNR, CDR2 FQNEAQ (reference sequence). This CDR3 has 16 amino acids.

V usage is TRBV4-1 and J usage is TRBJ2-3, with D perhaps matching TRBD1 or TRBD2 (5 bases each). Deletions cut 1 base from V and 6 bases from J, with 20 bases between. Per the germline V gene, CDR1 is MGHRA and CDR2 is YSYEKL. The CDR3 extends over 17 amino acids. CDR3 bases: TGCGCCAGCAGCCAAGTCGTTATTGGGGGAACCCGGGATACGCAGTATTTT. Its protein is CASSQVVIGGTRDTQYF.

At least ten counts were recorded for this clonotype. In nucleotides, the CDR3 is TGTGCCAGCAGCTTACCGATCCCCGGGACGCCCGGGACAGTCTACACAGATACGCAGTATTTT. Protein product: CASSLPIPGTPGTVYTDTQYF. The V and J genes are TRBV7-8 and TRBJ2-3; 7 bases match TRBD1. Losses at the gene ends were 2 bases for V and 2 bases for J; bases not matched to a gene: 22. There are 21 residues in the CDR3. Germline V gives CDR1 SGHVS, CDR2 FQNEAQ.

This clonotype appeared a few times. V usage is TRBV5-6 and J usage is TRBJ1-1; possibly TRBD1 for D (5 bases). Germline CDR1 reads SGHDT; CDR2 reads YYEEEE. CDR3 length: 15 residues. Trimming pared 7 bases from V and 2 bases from J, leaving 18 bases between. The CDR3 DNA reads as TGTGCCAGCGGATCCCCTGGGACGAGTAACACTGAAGCTTTCTTT. Residues: CASGSPGTSNTEAFF.

This chain uses TRBV11-2 with TRBJ2-1; TRBD2 agrees at 11 bases. The CDR3 is 17 residues long. Germline CDR1 reads SGHAT; CDR2 reads FQNNGV. V shed 5 bases, J shed 3 bases, and the junction held 9 bases outside the gene matches. CDR3 nucleotides: TGTGCCAGCAGCCCAAATAGCGGGGGGGCCGACTACAATGAGCAGTTCTTC. It specifies CASSPNSGGADYNEQFF.

This clonotype has just a few counts. The rearrangement links TRBV7-6 to TRBJ2-2, with 14 nucleotides matching TRBD2. There are 19 residues in the CDR3. From germline, CDR1 is SGHVS and CDR2 FNYEAQ. After removal of 5 bases from V and 3 bases from J, the junction contained 11 bases not matched to a gene. Here the CDR3 reads CASSRPTSGGAADTGELFF. CDR3 coding DNA: TGTGCCAGCAGCAGACCGACTAGCGGGGGGGCAGCTGACACCGGGGAGCTGTTTTTT.

Only a few counts were recorded for this clonotype. The chain has TRBV7-2 and TRBJ2-3, with a weak D call TRBD1 (5 bases). Germline V CDR1 and CDR2: SGHTA, FQGNSA. The CDR3 is made up of 17 amino acids. V was pared by 3 bases and J by 0 bases, with 16 bases between. CDR3 nucleotide sequence: TGTGCCAGCAGCTTGTTGGTAGGGGAACACAGCACAGATACGCAGTATTTT. Translation: CASSLLVGEHSTDTQYF. The entire variable domain, with the rest obtained from reference TRBV7-2 and TRBJ2-3, is as follows: GAGVSQSPSNKVTEKGKDVELRCDPISGHTALYWYRQSLGQGLEFLIYFQGNSAPDKSGLPSDRFSAERTGGSVSTLTIQRTQQEDSAVYLCASSLLVGEHSTDTQYFGPGTRLTVL.

The chain joins TRBV12-3 or TRBV12-4 to TRBJ2-5; TRBD2 agrees at 12 bases. Unmatched junction bases numbered 10, after V lost 4 bases and J lost 7 bases. CDR3 length: 16 amino acids. This CDR3 reads CASSSSGLAGRVTQYF. The CDR3 DNA reads TGTGCCAGCAGTTCATCGGGACTAGCGGGCCGTGTGACCCAGTACTTC.

V gene TRBV6-2 or TRBV6-3 combines with J gene TRBJ2-4; 8 nucleotides line up with TRBD1. CDR1 and CDR2 (germline): MNHEY, SVGEGT. Trimming removed 6 bases from V and 6 bases from J; junction bases left unmatched: 4. The CDR3 extends over 13 amino acids. CDR3 in amino acids: CASRTGGANIQYF. In DNA, the CDR3 is TGTGCCAGCAGAACAGGGGGAGCAAACATTCAGTACTTC.

The CDR3 sequence: CATGGGNSNQPQHF. The CDR3 DNA reads as TGTGCCACCGGGGGGGGAAATAGCAATCAGCCCCAGCATTTT. The J gene is TRBJ1-5, the V gene TRBV28; possibly TRBD1 for D (5 bases). The CDR3 length is 14 residues. CDR1 and CDR2 from the germline V gene are MDHEN and SYDVKM. Trimming removed 10 bases from V and 0 bases from J, with 13 bases in between.

This clonotype was detected only a few times. The chain joins TRBV12-3 or TRBV12-4 to TRBJ2-2; 10 bases line up with TRBD1. This CDR3 has 16 residues. Losses at the gene ends were 6 bases for V and 7 bases for J; bases not matched to a gene: 11. CDR3 protein: CASSHSTGGFGGELFF. CDR3 bases: TGTGCCAGCAGCCACTCGACAGGGGGCTTCGGCGGGGAGCTGTTTTTT.

This clonotype occurred many times. This sequence joins TRBV21-1 and TRBJ2-7. TRBV21-1 is a pseudogene locus. This CDR3 comprises 14 residues. For the CDR3, the DNA is TGTGCCAGCAGCAAGGAGACACCAAACCACGAGCAGTACGTC. Protein: CASSKETPNHEQYV.

The CDR3 here is CASSFAAGIGANVLTF. DNA of the CDR3: TGTGCCAGCAGCTTCGCCGCGGGAATAGGGGCCAACGTCCTGACTTTC. The chain carries TRBV7-9 and TRBJ2-6; perhaps TRBD2 as D (6 bases). The CDR3 covers 16 residues. The V and J ends lost 3 bases and 4 bases respectively, with 13 bases between them. The germline CDR1 and CDR2 sequences are SEHNR and FQNEAQ (reference sequence).

This sequence joins TRBV4-3 and TRBJ2-3; possible D gene TRBD2, 6 bases. The length of the CDR3 is 16 residues. Trimming took off 1 base at V and 6 bases at J, with 17 bases between the two ends. Germline CDR1 LGHNA, CDR2 YSLEER. The CDR3 DNA reads as TGCGCCAGCAGCCAAGTCGTCGGTCCGGGACTGGATACGCAGTATTTT. Amino acid sequence: CASSQVVGPGLDTQYF.

This sequence joins TRBV10-3 and TRBJ2-3; TRBD1 aligns across 10 bases. This CDR3 contains 15 residues. Trimming at V came to 3 bases and at J to 9 bases, leaving 9 bases not matched to a gene. CDR1 is ENHRY, CDR2 SYGVKD, per germline. The CDR3 coding sequence is TGTGCCATCAGTGATGGGACAGGGGTTATTAGAACGCAGTATTTT. Protein product: CAISDGTGVIRTQYF.

J is TRBJ2-1 and V is TRBV7-9; D is ambiguous. The CDR3 sequence is 14 residues long. Germline CDR1 SEHNR, CDR2 FQNEAQ (reference sequence). Deletions cut 4 bases from V and 7 bases from J, with 14 bases between. Here the CDR3 DNA reads TGTGCCAGCAGCTCCGAACCTGACTTTAATGAGCAGTTCTTC. The encoded protein is CASSSEPDFNEQFF.

This clonotype appeared a few times. The CDR3 loop is CASRRGDGELFF. CDR3 DNA: TGTGCCAGCAGGCGAGGGGACGGGGAGCTGTTTTTT. The genes are TRBV4-2 and TRBJ2-2; D is possibly TRBD1 or TRBD2 (5 bases each). V was trimmed by 6 bases and J by 7 bases, leaving 9 bases between them. The CDR3 sequence is 12 residues long. Looked up from germline, CDR1 is LGHNA and CDR2 is YNFKEQ.

This clonotype was counted many times. This chain connects TRBV6-5 to TRBJ2-3; D tentatively fits TRBD1 or TRBD2 (5 bases each). Per germline, CDR1 MNHEY and CDR2 SVGAGI. The CDR3 has 14 amino acids. The V end was cut by 5 bases, the J end by 3 bases, with 12 bases between. DNA for the CDR3: TGTGCCAGCAGTCCCGGGACCGAAACAGATACGCAGTATTTT. Encoded protein: CASSPGTETDTQYF.

The rearrangement uses TRBV7-9 and TRBJ1-2, with D tentatively TRBD1 (5 bases). CDR1 and CDR2 from the germline V gene are SEHNR and FQNEAQ (reference sequence). The CDR3 totals 15 residues. V lost 5 bases, J lost 1 base, and 14 bases lay in between. CDR3 region: CASSKGTAHNYGYTF. CDR3 in DNA: TGTGCCAGCAGCAAAGGGACCGCACATAACTATGGCTACACCTTC.

This clonotype was found a few times. The chain recombines TRBV24-1 with TRBJ2-3; D not certain. CDR1 and CDR2 from the germline V gene are KGHDR and SFDVKD. CDR3 length: 14 residues. The V end lost 5 bases, the J end lost 0 bases, and 8 bases lay between the germline ends. CDR3 protein: CATSGLDSTDTQYF. DNA for the CDR3: TGTGCCACCAGTGGTCTTGACAGCACAGATACGCAGTATTTT.